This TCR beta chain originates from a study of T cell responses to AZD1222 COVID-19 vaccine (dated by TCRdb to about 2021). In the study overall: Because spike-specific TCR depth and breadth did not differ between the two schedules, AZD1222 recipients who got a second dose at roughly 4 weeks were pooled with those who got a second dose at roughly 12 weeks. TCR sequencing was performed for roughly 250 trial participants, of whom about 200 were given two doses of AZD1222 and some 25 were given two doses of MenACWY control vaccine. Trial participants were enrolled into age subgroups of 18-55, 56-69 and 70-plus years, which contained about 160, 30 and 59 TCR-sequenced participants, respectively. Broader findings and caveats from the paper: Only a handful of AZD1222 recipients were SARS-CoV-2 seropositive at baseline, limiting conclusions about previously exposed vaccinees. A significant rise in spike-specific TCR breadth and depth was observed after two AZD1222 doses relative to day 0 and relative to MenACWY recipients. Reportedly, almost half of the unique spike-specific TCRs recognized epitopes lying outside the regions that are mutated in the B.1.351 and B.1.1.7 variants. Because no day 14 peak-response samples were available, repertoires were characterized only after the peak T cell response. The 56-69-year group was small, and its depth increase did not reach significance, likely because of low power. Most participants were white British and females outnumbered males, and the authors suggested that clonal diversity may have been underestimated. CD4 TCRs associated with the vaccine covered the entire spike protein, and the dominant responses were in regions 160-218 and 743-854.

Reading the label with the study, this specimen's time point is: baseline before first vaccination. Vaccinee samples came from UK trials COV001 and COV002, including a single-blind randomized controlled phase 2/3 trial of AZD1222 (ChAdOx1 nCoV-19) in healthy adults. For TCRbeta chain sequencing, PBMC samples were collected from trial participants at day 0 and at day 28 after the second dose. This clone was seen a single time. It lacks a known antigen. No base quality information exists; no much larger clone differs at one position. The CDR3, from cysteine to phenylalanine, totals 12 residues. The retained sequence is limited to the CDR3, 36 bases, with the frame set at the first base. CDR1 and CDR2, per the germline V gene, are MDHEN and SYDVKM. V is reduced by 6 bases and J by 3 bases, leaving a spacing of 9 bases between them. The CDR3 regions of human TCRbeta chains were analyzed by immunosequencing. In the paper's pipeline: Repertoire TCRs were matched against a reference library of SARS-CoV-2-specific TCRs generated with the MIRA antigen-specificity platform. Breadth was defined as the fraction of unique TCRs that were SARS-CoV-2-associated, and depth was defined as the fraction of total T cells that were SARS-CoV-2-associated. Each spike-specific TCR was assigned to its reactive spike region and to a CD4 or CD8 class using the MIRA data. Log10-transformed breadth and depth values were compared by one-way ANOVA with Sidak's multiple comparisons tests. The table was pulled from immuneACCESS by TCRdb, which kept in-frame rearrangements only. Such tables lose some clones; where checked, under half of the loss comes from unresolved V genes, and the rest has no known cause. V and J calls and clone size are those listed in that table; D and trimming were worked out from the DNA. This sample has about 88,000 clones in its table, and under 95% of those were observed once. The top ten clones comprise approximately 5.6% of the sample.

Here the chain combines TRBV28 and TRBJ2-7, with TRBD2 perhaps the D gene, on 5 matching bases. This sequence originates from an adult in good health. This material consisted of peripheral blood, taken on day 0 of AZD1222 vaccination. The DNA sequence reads TGTGCCAGCAGAAACCGGGGCTACGAGCAGTACTTC. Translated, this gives CASRNRGYEQYF.